Presented here are 16 T cell receptor beta chains from one specimen sequenced in a study of T cells in Graves' hyperthyroidism and ophthalmopathy. It was RNA transcripts that yielded the amplified TCR beta CDR3 regions. First-round RT-PCR with HTBI primers amplified the TCR CDR3 region. Each CDR3 protein gets one entry after TCRdb re-called the multiplex PCR reads with MiXCR. The sample yields fewer than 350,000 distinct CDR3 sequences, 10% to 15% seen once. The specimen was blood. All receptors derive from a woman in her 30s with Graves' hyperthyroidism that later progressed to Graves' ophthalmopathy.

Regarding this clonotype: This sequence may be a read error, since a much larger clone differs from it by one base. V usage is TRBV11-3 and J usage is TRBJ2-1; no firm D call. Germline CDR1 SGHNT, CDR2 YENEEA. V lost 4 bases and J lost 8, with 9 bases in between. The CDR3 extends over 12 amino acids. The CDR3 reads CASSSRADEQFF. CDR3 in DNA: TGTGCCAGCAGCTCACGAGCAGATGAGCAGTTCTTC.

This clonotype was seen more than once but under ten times. This chain uses TRBV20-1 with TRBJ2-7; D possibly corresponds to TRBD2 (5 bases). Germline assignment: CDR1 DFQATT and CDR2 SNEGSKA (reference sequence). Trimming cost V 1 base and J 3 bases, with 7 bases left between them. The CDR3 has 12 residues. The CDR3 bases are TGCAGTGCTAGAGGAGGGTTCTACGAGCAGTACTTC. Protein: CSARGGFYEQYF.

The rearrangement joins TRBV9 to TRBJ2-7; D is unclear. The CDR3 is made up of 14 amino acids. The V end was cut by 0 bases, the J end by 2 bases, with 9 bases between. Germline lookup yields CDR1 SGDLS and CDR2 YYNGEE. CDR3 residues: CASSVGDEPYEQYF. DNA for the CDR3: TGTGCCAGCAGCGTAGGGGATGAACCCTACGAGCAGTACTTC.

The chain couples TRBV11-2 to TRBJ2-3, with TRBD1 matching over 9 bases. The CDR3 contains 17 residues. Germline CDR1 and CDR2: SGHAT and FQNNGV. V trimming: 2 bases; J trimming: 5 bases; junction bases outside the gene matches: 11. In DNA, the CDR3 is TGTGCCAGCAGCTTAAAGGGACAGGGCCTCCTGGGAGATACGCAGTATTTT. Its protein product is CASSLKGQGLLGDTQYF.

The rearrangement links TRBV24-1 to TRBJ2-5; the match to TRBD1 covers 9 bases. Germline V gene data show CDR1 as KGHDR and CDR2 as SFDVKD. This CDR3 comprises 17 residues. The junction had 13 bases not matched to a gene; V was cut back by 6 bases and J by 3 bases. CDR3 nucleotide sequence: TGTGCCACCAGTCCTACAGTAAGACAGGGGGGTAAAGAGACCCAGTACTTC. Its protein is CATSPTVRQGGKETQYF.

This clonotype was seen at least ten times. This chain joins TRBV28 and TRBJ2-7; no clear D. The germline V gene has CDR1 MDHEN and CDR2 SYDVKM. This CDR3 is built from 14 residues. With 2 bases removed from V and 2 bases from J, the gap between germline ends came to 10 bases. The CDR3 DNA reads TGTGCCAGCAGTTTAGCTGGGCCCCCCTACGAGCAGTACTTC. As protein: CASSLAGPPYEQYF.

There are many counts of this clonotype. The chain combines TRBV20-1 with TRBJ2-5, with unresolved D. The germline V and J ends were trimmed by 0 bases and 2 bases, with 13 bases remaining between them. The CDR3 totals 15 residues. The germline CDR1 and CDR2 sequences are DFQATT and SNEGSKA (reference sequence). The CDR3, as DNA: TGCAGTGCTAGAGATGCTGTAGCAGTACAAGAGACCCAGTACTTC. Translated, it gives CSARDAVAVQETQYF.

Remarks on this clonotype: A junction boundary mismatches the germline segment, possibly from a read error. This rearrangement joins TRBV20-1 to TRBJ1-1, with 8 bases aligning to TRBD1. Germline loops: CDR1 DFQATT, CDR2 SNEGSKA (reference sequence). The CDR3 runs 13 residues. CDR3 nucleotides: TGCAGTGCTAGAGCTGTCGGACAGGGACTCCAGGACTTT. Protein: CSARAVGQGLQDF.

Remarks on this clonotype: A single base separates this from a much larger clone, so it may be a read error. The V gene is TRBV19, the J gene TRBJ2-1, with TRBD2 matching 14 bases. The germline gives CDR1 LNHDA, CDR2 SQIVND (reference sequence). The length of the CDR3 is 17 residues. V was clipped by 8 bases and J by 8 bases; unmatched bases: 14. This CDR3 reads CASGLGLAGEPGYEQFF. CDR3 coding DNA: TGTGCCAGTGGCCTGGGACTAGCGGGAGAACCGGGATATGAGCAGTTCTTC.

The chain carries TRBV6-2 or TRBV6-3 and TRBJ2-3; 7 bases align to TRBD2. Germline-derived CDR1 and CDR2 are MNHEY and SVGEGT. The CDR3 covers 14 residues. J was trimmed by 4 bases and V by 2 bases; bases with no gene match: 3. In DNA form, the CDR3 reads TGTGCCAGCAGTTACGATGCGGGGGCAGATACGCAGTATTTT. Translating it yields CASSYDAGADTQYF.

The chain uses TRBV10-3 and TRBJ2-7; 9 nucleotides match TRBD2. Trimming removed 4 bases from V and 2 bases from J; junction bases left unmatched: 18. CDR1 is ENHRY and CDR2 is SYGVKD in the germline V gene. This CDR3 comprises 19 residues. CDR3 DNA sequence: TGTGCCATCAGTGGCGGCGGGAGGGCCCCGGGACGGGAGACCTACGAGCAGTACTTC. Translating gives CAISGGGRAPGRETYEQYF.

This clonotype has at least ten counts. The V call is TRBV27, the J call TRBJ2-1; 10 bases agree with TRBD2. Germline V gene sequence: CDR1 MNHEY, CDR2 SMNVEV (reference sequence). V gave up 1 base and J gave up 6 bases; unmatched junction bases: 6. The CDR3 runs to 16 residues. CDR3: CASSLLALAGVNEQFF. Here the CDR3 DNA reads TGTGCCAGCAGTTTATTGGCGCTAGCGGGAGTCAATGAGCAGTTCTTC.

In its sample, this clonotype was seen a few times. Here the CDR3 DNA reads TGTGCCAGCAGCCAGTCTTATCCCGGGACGAGGTTTGATACGCAGTATTTT. Protein: CASSQSYPGTRFDTQYF. The J gene is TRBJ2-3, the V gene TRBV7-6; possibly TRBD1 or TRBD2 for D (5 bases each). Germline CDR1 SGHVS, CDR2 FNYEAQ. The CDR3 length is 17 residues. Trimming pared 5 bases from V and 6 bases from J, leaving 24 bases between.

This clonotype was picked up many times. The V gene is TRBV20-1, the J gene TRBJ1-1; D not resolved. CDR3 length: 14 amino acids. Trimming left V 6 bases short and J 0 bases short, with 14 bases between. The germline gives CDR1 DFQATT, CDR2 SNEGSKA (reference sequence). The DNA of the CDR3 is TGCAGTGCGCCAAGGGAGGCGTTGAACACTGAAGCTTTCTTT. Translated, it gives CSAPREALNTEAFF.

This clonotype was counted at least ten times. The chain joins TRBV28 to TRBJ1-2; D is ambiguous. Germline V gene sequence: CDR1 MDHEN, CDR2 SYDVKM. This CDR3 has 15 amino acids. Between the trimmed V and J ends, which lost 4 bases and 4 bases, there was a span of 16 bases. The CDR3 bases are TGTGCCAGCAGTTCGCCGACACCCACCAGCTATGGCTACACCTTC. Protein: CASSSPTPTSYGYTF.

This clonotype appeared many times. The rearrangement uses TRBV5-1 and TRBJ2-1, with a weak D call TRBD2 (6 bases). V lost 4 bases to trimming and J lost 13 bases, with 24 bases between them. The V gene's germline CDR1 is SGHRS and CDR2 YFSETQ. The CDR3 has 15 residues. CDR3 amino acids: CASSQRLGEASSQFF. CDR3 coding DNA: TGCGCCAGCAGCCAGCGACTAGGGGAAGCATCATCACAGTTCTTC. Supplemented by reference TRBV5-1 and TRBJ2-1, the full variable domain reads KAGVTQTPRYLIKTRGQQVTLSCSPISGHRSVSWYQQTPGQGLQFLFEYFSETQRNKGNFPGRFSGRQFSNSRSEMNVSTLELGDSALYLCASSQRLGEASSQFFGPGTRLTVL.